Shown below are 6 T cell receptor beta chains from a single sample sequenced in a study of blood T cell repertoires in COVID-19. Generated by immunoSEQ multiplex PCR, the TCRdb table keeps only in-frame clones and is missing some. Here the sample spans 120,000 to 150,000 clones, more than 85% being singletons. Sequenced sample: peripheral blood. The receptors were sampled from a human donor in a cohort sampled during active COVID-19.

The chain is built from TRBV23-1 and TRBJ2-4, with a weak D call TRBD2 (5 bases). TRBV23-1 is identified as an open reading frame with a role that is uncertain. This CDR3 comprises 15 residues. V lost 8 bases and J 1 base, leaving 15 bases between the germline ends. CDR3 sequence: CASGPGSGAKNIQYF. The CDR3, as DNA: TGCGCCAGCGGACCGGGGAGCGGCGCCAAAAACATTCAGTACTTC.

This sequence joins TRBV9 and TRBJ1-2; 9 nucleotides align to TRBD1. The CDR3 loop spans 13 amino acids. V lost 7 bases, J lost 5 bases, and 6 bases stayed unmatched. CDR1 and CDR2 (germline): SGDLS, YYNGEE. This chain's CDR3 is CASGFGTGYGYTF. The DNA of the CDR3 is TGTGCCAGCGGATTCGGGACAGGGTATGGCTACACCTTC. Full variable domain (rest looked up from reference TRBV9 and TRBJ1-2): DSGVTQTPKHLITATGQRVTLRCSPRSGDLSVYWYQQSLDQGLQFLIQYYNGEERAKGNILERFSAQQFPDLHSELNLSSLELGDSALYFCASGFGTGYGYTFGSGTRLTVV.

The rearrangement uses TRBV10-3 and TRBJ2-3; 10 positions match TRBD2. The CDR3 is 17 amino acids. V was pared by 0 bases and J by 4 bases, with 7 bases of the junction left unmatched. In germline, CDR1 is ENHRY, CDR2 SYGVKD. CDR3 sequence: CAISESFSGGRADTQYF. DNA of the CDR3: TGTGCCATCAGTGAGTCGTTTAGCGGGGGGAGGGCAGATACGCAGTATTTT.

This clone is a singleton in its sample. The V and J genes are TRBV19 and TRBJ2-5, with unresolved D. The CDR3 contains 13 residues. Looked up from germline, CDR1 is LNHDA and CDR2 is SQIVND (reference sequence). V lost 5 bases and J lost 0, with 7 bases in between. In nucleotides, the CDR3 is TGTGCCAGTAGTTACCAGTACCAAGAGACCCAGTACTTC. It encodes CASSYQYQETQYF.

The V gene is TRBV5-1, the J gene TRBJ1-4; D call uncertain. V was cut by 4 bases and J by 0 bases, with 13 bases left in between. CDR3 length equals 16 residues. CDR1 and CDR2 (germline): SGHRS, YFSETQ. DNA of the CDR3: TGCGCCAGCAGCCCGACTCAACCCTCAACTAATGAAAAACTGTTTTTT. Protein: CASSPTQPSTNEKLFF. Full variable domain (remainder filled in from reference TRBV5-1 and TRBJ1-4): KAGVTQTPRYLIKTRGQQVTLSCSPISGHRSVSWYQQTPGQGLQFLFEYFSETQRNKGNFPGRFSGRQFSNSRSEMNVSTLELGDSALYLCASSPTQPSTNEKLFFGSGTQLSVL.

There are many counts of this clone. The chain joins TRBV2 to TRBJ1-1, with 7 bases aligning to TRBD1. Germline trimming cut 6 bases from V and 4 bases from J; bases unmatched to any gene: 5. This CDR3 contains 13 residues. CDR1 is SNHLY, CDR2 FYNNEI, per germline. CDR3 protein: CASRPDRVTEAFF. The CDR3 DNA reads TGTGCCAGCAGACCCGACAGGGTCACTGAAGCTTTCTTT.